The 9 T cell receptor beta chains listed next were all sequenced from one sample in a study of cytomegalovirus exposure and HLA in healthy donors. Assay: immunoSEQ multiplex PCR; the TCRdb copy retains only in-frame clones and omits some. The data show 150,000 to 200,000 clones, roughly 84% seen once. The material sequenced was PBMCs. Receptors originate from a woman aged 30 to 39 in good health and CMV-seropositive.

CDR3 in amino acids: CASSRTREGETQYF. The CDR3 DNA reads TGTGCCAGCAGCAGGACCCGGGAGGGGGAGACCCAGTACTTC. This chain uses TRBV7-2 with TRBJ2-5; 8 bases fit TRBD2. The V gene end was trimmed by 5 bases and the J gene end by 5 bases; junction bases not matched to a gene: 7. This CDR3 region has 14 residues. From germline, CDR1 is SGHTA and CDR2 FQGNSA.

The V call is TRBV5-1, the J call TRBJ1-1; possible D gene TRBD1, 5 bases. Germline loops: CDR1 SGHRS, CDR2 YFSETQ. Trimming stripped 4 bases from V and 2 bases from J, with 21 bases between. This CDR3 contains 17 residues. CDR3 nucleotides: TGCGCCAGCAGCGGACTAATGACAGTGAGCCTTAACACTGAAGCTTTCTTT. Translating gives CASSGLMTVSLNTEAFF.

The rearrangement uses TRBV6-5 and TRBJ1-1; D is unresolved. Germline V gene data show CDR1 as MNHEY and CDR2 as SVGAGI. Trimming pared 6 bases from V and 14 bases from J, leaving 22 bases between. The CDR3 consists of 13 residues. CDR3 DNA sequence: TGTGCCAGCAGCTTAAACTCAGACCGGAGGGAATTCTTT. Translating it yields CASSLNSDRREFF.

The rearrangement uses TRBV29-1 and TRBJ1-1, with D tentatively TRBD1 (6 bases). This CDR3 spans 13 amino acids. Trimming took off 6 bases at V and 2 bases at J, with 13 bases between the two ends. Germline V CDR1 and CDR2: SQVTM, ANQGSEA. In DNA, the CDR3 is TGCAGCGTAAGGACCGGGACAAACACTGAAGCTTTCTTT. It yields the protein CSVRTGTNTEAFF.

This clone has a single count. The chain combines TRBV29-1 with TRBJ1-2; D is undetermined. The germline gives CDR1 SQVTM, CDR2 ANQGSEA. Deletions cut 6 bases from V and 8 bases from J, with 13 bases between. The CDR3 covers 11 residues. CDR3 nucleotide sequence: TGCAGCGTCCGGGAAACAGTCGGCTACACCTTC. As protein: CSVRETVGYTF.

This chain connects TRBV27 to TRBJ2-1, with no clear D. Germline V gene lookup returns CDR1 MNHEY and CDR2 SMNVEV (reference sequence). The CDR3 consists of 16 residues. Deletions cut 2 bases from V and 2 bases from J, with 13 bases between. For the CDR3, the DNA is TGTGCCAGCAGTTTACTCGCCGGTTCCCCCTACAATGAGCAGTTCTTC. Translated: CASSLLAGSPYNEQFF.

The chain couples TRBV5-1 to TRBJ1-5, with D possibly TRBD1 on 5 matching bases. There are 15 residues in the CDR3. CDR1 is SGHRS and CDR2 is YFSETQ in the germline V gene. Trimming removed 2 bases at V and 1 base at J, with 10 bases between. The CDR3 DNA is TGCGCCAGCAGCTTATCAGGGCAGAGCAATCAGCCCCAGCATTTT. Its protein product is CASSLSGQSNQPQHF.

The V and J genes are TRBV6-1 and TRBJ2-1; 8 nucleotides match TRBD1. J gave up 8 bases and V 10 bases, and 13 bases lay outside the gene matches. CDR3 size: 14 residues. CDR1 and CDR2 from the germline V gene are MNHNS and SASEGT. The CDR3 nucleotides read TGTGCCACCCAGGCGGACAGGGTGAAGGATGAGCAGTTCTTC. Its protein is CATQADRVKDEQFF.

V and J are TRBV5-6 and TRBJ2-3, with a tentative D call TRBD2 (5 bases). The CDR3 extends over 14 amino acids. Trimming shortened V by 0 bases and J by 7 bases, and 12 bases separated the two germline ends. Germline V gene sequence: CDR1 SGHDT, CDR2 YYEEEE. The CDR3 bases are TGTGCCAGCAGCTTGGCCGGGGATCGGAATACGCAGTATTTT. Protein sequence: CASSLAGDRNTQYF.